This T cell receptor (beta chain) came from a study of blood T cell repertoires in COVID-19. Study-level background: There were acute and convalescent COVID-19 samples, and they came from the United States, Italy and Spain. The analysed material was cDNA or gDNA that came from T cells, B-cell-depleted T cells, or PBMCs.

Recovered participants had two consecutive negative NP/OP PCR tests, healthcare professional clearance, or symptom resolution. The CDR3 has 17 amino acids. The ends lost 4 bases at V and 7 bases at J; junction bases unmatched: 14. The germline V gene encodes CDR1 MDHEN and CDR2 SYDVKM. In the source study's methods: Scientists estimated how many nucleated cells there were by amplifying reference gene primers. Some clones are missing from TCRdb's copy, which holds only in-frame ones; the method was immunoSEQ multiplex PCR. The V and J calls and clone size were taken over from that table, and D and trimming were inferred from the DNA. The sample holds 370,000 or so clones; roughly 86% are singletons and the top ten take 1% to 1.5%.

The V gene is TRBV28, the J gene TRBJ1-5; 9 bases line up with TRBD1. The clonotype comes from a man aged 30 to 45 who had recovered from COVID-19. The sequencing sample was made of PBMCs or T cells enriched from blood (not recorded which). Written as DNA, the CDR3 is TGTGCCAGCAGTTCCTTTAGATACACAGGGGGCCGACAGCCCCAGCATTTT. This gives the protein CASSSFRYTGGRQPQHF.